Following are 21 T cell receptor beta chains from one sample sequenced in a study of blood T cells in healthy people across ages. Next came a second PCR, run for about 6 to 11 cycles, which used a sample-barcoded 5' primer along with a J-beta primer mix. TCRdb processed the 5' RACE reads anew with MiXCR; each CDR3 protein has one entry. Among about 280,000 distinct CDR3 sequences, roughly a quarter were seen once, and the ten largest hold roughly 30%. The sample comprised blood. These receptors all stem from a woman aged 65 to 85 in good health.

The chain joins TRBV20-1 to TRBJ2-5; 9 bases line up with TRBD2. The ends lost 6 bases at V and 5 bases at J; junction bases unmatched: 10. From germline, CDR1 is DFQATT and CDR2 SNEGSKA (reference sequence). The CDR3 runs 14 residues. CDR3: CSAGISGRSETQYF. The CDR3 DNA is TGCAGTGCAGGGATTAGCGGGAGATCGGAGACCCAGTACTTC.

The chain is built from TRBV20-1 and TRBJ2-1, with 7 bases aligning to TRBD1. V shed 3 bases and J 7 bases; nucleotides not matched to a gene: 6. In germline, CDR1 is DFQATT, CDR2 SNEGSKA (reference sequence). The CDR3 consists of 13 residues. CDR3 nucleotide sequence: TGCAGTGCTAGTCCCGTCAGGGGGAATGAGCAGTTCTTC. Amino acids: CSASPVRGNEQFF.

The chain is built from TRBV6-1 and TRBJ2-2; 10 nucleotides line up with TRBD2. This CDR3 contains 16 residues. Trimming cost V 4 bases and J 1 base; bases outside gene matches: 3. CDR1 is MNHNS, CDR2 SASEGT, per germline. The CDR3 DNA reads TGTGCCAGCAGTGCCAGGACTAGCGGGAACACCGGGGAGCTGTTTTTT. Protein product: CASSARTSGNTGELFF.

This clonotype has only a few counts. V and J are TRBV14 and TRBJ1-2; 7 bases map to TRBD1. CDR1 and CDR2 from the germline V gene are SGHDN and FVKESK. V lost 6 bases, J lost 4 bases, and 5 bases stayed unmatched. The CDR3 contains 13 residues. CDR3 DNA sequence: TGTGCCAGCAGGGGGGACAGTGCCTATGGCTACACCTTC. It codes for CASRGDSAYGYTF.

This clonotype was counted a few times. The V and J genes are TRBV7-2 and TRBJ2-1; D might be TRBD2 (6 bases). The J call may be mistaken, given a closer DNA end match to TRBJ2-7. The CDR3 is made up of 15 amino acids. Germline CDR1 is SGHTA and CDR2 is FQGNSA. The CDR3 here is CASSSSGLGTYEQYF. CDR3 sequence (DNA): TGTGCCAGCAGCTCCAGCGGGCTTGGCACCTACGAGCAGTACTTC.

The chain uses TRBV5-1 and TRBJ2-1; possibly TRBD1 or TRBD2 for D (5 bases each). V lost 5 bases, J lost 3 bases, and 9 bases lay in between. The CDR3 runs to 13 residues. Per the germline V gene, CDR1 is SGHRS and CDR2 is YFSETQ. CDR3 nucleotides: TGCGCCAGCAGTAGGGACCTCTACAATGAGCAGTTCTTC. This codes for CASSRDLYNEQFF.

The rearrangement uses TRBV28 and TRBJ1-2; D may be TRBD1 (5 bases). V lost 7 bases and J 8 bases, leaving 14 bases between the germline ends. This CDR3 is 12 amino acids long. In germline, CDR1 is MDHEN, CDR2 SYDVKM. The DNA of the CDR3 is TGTGCCAGCACCCCGGGGGGACGCGGCTACACCTTC. Its translation is CASTPGGRGYTF.

The chain links TRBV20-1 to TRBJ2-7; TRBD2 is a possible D gene (5 bases). The CDR3 is 14 amino acids. V lost 4 bases and J 3 bases, leaving 16 bases between the germline ends. Germline-derived CDR1 and CDR2 are DFQATT and SNEGSKA (reference sequence). The CDR3 coding sequence is TGCAGTGCTATCCGTCTGGACTCCCTCTACGAGCAGTACTTC. Protein: CSAIRLDSLYEQYF.

This clonotype has only a few counts. The rearrangement links TRBV28 to TRBJ2-2; weak D call: TRBD1 (6 bases). Trimming cost V 7 bases and J 7 bases, with 22 bases left between them. The CDR3 loop spans 16 amino acids. CDR1 is MDHEN, CDR2 SYDVKM, per germline. The CDR3 bases are TGTGCCAGCACCGAAAGACAGGCGTGGTCCGACGGGGAGCTGTTTTTT. Protein product: CASTERQAWSDGELFF.

The chain combines TRBV14 with TRBJ2-1; 11 nucleotides match TRBD1. Per germline, CDR1 SGHDN and CDR2 FVKESK. Losses at the gene ends were 4 bases for V and 4 bases for J; bases not matched to a gene: 6. The CDR3 length is 16 residues. Here the CDR3 DNA reads TGTGCCAGCAGCCGCCCCGGGACAGGGGGTTACAATGAGCAGTTCTTC. This gives the protein CASSRPGTGGYNEQFF.

Turning to this clonotype: Relative to the germline gene, one junction end is altered; a read error may explain this. The V gene is TRBV5-8, the J gene TRBJ2-4; D remains ambiguous. Germline loops: CDR1 SGHTS, CDR2 YDEGEE. The CDR3 runs to 15 residues. Here the CDR3 DNA reads TGTGCCGGCAGCCGCCCTCCGGGAGCCAAAAACATTCAGTACTTC. Translating it yields CAGSRPPGAKNIQYF.

This clonotype was picked up many times. The chain links TRBV20-1 to TRBJ1-4; perhaps TRBD1 as D (5 bases). The CDR3 runs to 20 residues. The germline V and J ends were trimmed by 5 bases and 5 bases, with 33 bases remaining between them. The germline V gene encodes CDR1 DFQATT and CDR2 SNEGSKA (reference sequence). The CDR3 here is CSAGLVVEGSTGPRNEKLFF. The CDR3 nucleotides read TGCAGTGCTGGATTAGTTGTGGAGGGGTCTACGGGACCGAGAAATGAAAAACTGTTTTTT.

This clonotype was detected a few times. The chain joins TRBV20-1 to TRBJ2-5; 9 bases map to TRBD1. The J call may be in error: the DNA end matches TRBJ2-7 better. CDR1 DFQATT and CDR2 SNEGSKA come from the germline V gene (reference sequence). This CDR3 contains 13 residues. The CDR3 DNA sequence: TGCAGTGCTAGACGGGACAGGGCTGACGAGCAGTACTTC. Translating gives CSARRDRADEQYF.

V usage is TRBV12-3 or TRBV12-4 and J usage is TRBJ2-3; TRBD1 might be the D (6 bases). V lost 2 bases and J lost 1, with 10 bases in between. CDR3 length: 15 amino acids. As DNA, the CDR3 is TGTGCCAGCAGTTTAATCCGACAGGGCACAGATACGCAGTATTTT. It codes for CASSLIRQGTDTQYF.

V is TRBV5-6 and J is TRBJ2-1; 9 nucleotides match TRBD2. Unmatched junction bases numbered 12, after V lost 5 bases and J lost 3 bases. Germline V gives CDR1 SGHDT, CDR2 YYEEEE. This CDR3 has 17 residues. This CDR3 reads CASRATQAGGRYNEQFF. CDR3 nucleotide sequence: TGTGCCAGCAGAGCCACTCAAGCGGGAGGACGCTACAATGAGCAGTTCTTC.

This clonotype was observed at least ten times. CDR3 sequence reads: CASSSTGIRNQPQHF. DNA of the CDR3: TGTGCCAGCAGTTCGACAGGGATAAGGAATCAGCCCCAGCATTTT. The genes are TRBV12-3 or TRBV12-4 and TRBJ1-5; 7 bases line up with TRBD1. V gave up 4 bases and J gave up 4 bases; unmatched junction bases: 7. The CDR3 is 15 amino acids.

The chain carries TRBV6-4 and TRBJ2-4, with D hard to call. V was clipped by 7 bases and J by 0 bases, with 13 bases between them. This CDR3 spans 15 amino acids. Germline V gene lookup returns CDR1 MRHNA and CDR2 SNTAGT. The CDR3 protein is CASIGSQIAKNIQYF. In DNA, the CDR3 is TGTGCCAGCATTGGCAGCCAAATAGCCAAAAACATTCAGTACTTC.

Regarding this clonotype: A read error may account for a junction end that differs from germline. The chain employs TRBV7-7 and TRBJ2-5, with 7 nucleotides matching TRBD2. The J call may not be correct, given that the DNA end is closer to TRBJ2-1. From germline, CDR1 is SSHAT and CDR2 FNYEAQ (reference sequence). The CDR3 loop spans 15 amino acids. Written as DNA, the CDR3 is TGTGCTAGCAGCTTAGAAGCAGCGGGGTACAATGAGCAGTTCTTC. This encodes CASSLEAAGYNEQFF.

The chain employs TRBV5-1 and TRBJ2-1; 8 positions agree with TRBD2. The CDR3 extends over 15 amino acids. Germline-derived CDR1 and CDR2 are SGHRS and YFSETQ. Trimming at V came to 0 bases and at J to 5 bases, leaving 4 bases not matched to a gene. CDR3 coding DNA: TGCGCCAGCAGCTTGGGACGGGGGGGACACAATGAGCAGTTCTTC. As protein: CASSLGRGGHNEQFF.

This clonotype was recorded a few times. This chain uses TRBV12-3 or TRBV12-4 with TRBJ2-5; D is ambiguous. The J call may be incorrect, as the DNA end agrees better with TRBJ2-7. The CDR3 spans 13 residues. The CDR3, as DNA: TGTGCCAGCAGTTCCGGGCCTTCTTCCGAGCAGTACTTC. Translation: CASSSGPSSEQYF.

The V gene is TRBV12-3 or TRBV12-4, the J gene TRBJ2-3, with 10 bases lining up with TRBD2. With V trimmed by 7 bases and J by 5 bases, 6 bases remained unmatched. This CDR3 region has 14 residues. CDR3 bases: TGTGCCAGCACCAGCGGGAGGGCCGTAGATACGCAGTATTTT. Protein product: CASTSGRAVDTQYF.